Reported below is one TCR beta chain. This sample is part of a study of immune characterization of retroperitoneal liposarcoma. The CDR3 totals 10 residues. Germline V gene lookup returns CDR1 MNHNY and CDR2 SVGAGI (reference sequence). Between the trimmed V and J ends, which lost 3 bases and 15 bases, there was a span of 9 bases. Via MiXCR, TCRdb re-called the PCR reads, giving one row per CDR3 protein. The sample has 10,000 to 11,000 distinct CDR3 sequences; 37% are singletons. The chain employs TRBV6-6 and TRBJ2-1; D possibly uses TRBD1 or TRBD2 (5 bases each). This TCR was recovered from a female donor with retroperitoneal liposarcoma. Sequenced material: tumor tissue. The CDR3 sequence: CASSYPGRFF. In nucleotides, the CDR3 is TGTGCCAGCAGTTATCCGGGACGGTTCTTC.